These 22 T cell receptor beta chains originate from one sample sequenced in a study of CD8 T cells in ankylosing spondylitis. TCRdb reanalysed the 5' RACE reads using MiXCR and keeps one entry per CDR3 protein. The sample has under 200,000 distinct CDR3 sequences; 9.8% are singletons. Specimen: blood, either unsorted or a sorted T cell fraction (not recorded which). The receptor source for this set is a female donor with ankylosing spondylitis or in good health (not recorded which).

The chain uses TRBV20-1 and TRBJ1-5, with D perhaps TRBD1 (6 bases). There are 12 residues in the CDR3. Trimming removed 6 bases at V and 5 bases at J, with 11 bases between. The germline gives CDR1 DFQATT, CDR2 SNEGSKA (reference sequence). The CDR3 DNA reads as TGCAGTGCGAGGACAGTGGATCAGCCCCAGCATTTT. Protein: CSARTVDQPQHF.

V gene TRBV3-1 combines with J gene TRBJ2-1, with 8 positions matching TRBD2. The ends lost 5 bases at V and 3 bases at J; junction bases unmatched: 6. Germline loops: CDR1 LGHDT, CDR2 YNNKEL (reference sequence). The CDR3 consists of 15 residues. CDR3 loop: CASSSTSGDYNEQFF. In DNA form, the CDR3 reads TGTGCCAGCAGCTCTACTAGCGGAGACTACAATGAGCAGTTCTTC.

The gene calls are TRBV10-3 and TRBJ2-1; possible D gene TRBD2, 7 bases. The germline gives CDR1 ENHRY, CDR2 SYGVKD. Trimming took off 11 bases at V and 4 bases at J, with 18 bases between the two ends. The CDR3 runs to 14 residues. The CDR3 DNA follows: TGTGCCTCGGGGGGCGGAGGGGCGTACAATGAGCAGTTCTTC. It is translated as CASGGGGAYNEQFF.

A few counts support this clonotype. The V and J genes are TRBV20-1 and TRBJ1-5; the D gene is possibly TRBD1 (5 bases). Trimming pared 0 bases from V and 0 bases from J, leaving 12 bases between. Germline lookup yields CDR1 DFQATT and CDR2 SNEGSKA (reference sequence). The CDR3 has 16 residues. The CDR3 is CSARDSRAYSNQPQHF. CDR3 coding DNA: TGCAGTGCTAGAGATAGCAGGGCCTATAGCAATCAGCCCCAGCATTTT.

This clonotype has more than one count but fewer than ten. CDR3 coding DNA: TGTGCCAGCAGCGTAAGACCGGGACTCGGGGCAAGTGAGCAGTTCTTC. This codes for CASSVRPGLGASEQFF. The V and J genes are TRBV7-9 and TRBJ2-1; D may be TRBD2 (6 bases). Germline CDR1 is SEHNR and CDR2 is FQNEAQ (reference sequence). With 5 bases removed from V and 9 bases from J, the gap between germline ends came to 23 bases. This CDR3 spans 16 amino acids.

The rearrangement joins TRBV15 to TRBJ2-1; TRBD1 or TRBD2 may be the D gene (5 bases each). Trimming left V 7 bases short and J 4 bases short, with 14 bases between. Per germline, CDR1 LNHNV and CDR2 YYDKDF (reference sequence). This CDR3 is 14 amino acids long. CDR3 loop: CATMGRDLYNEQFF. As DNA, the CDR3 is TGTGCCACCATGGGCCGGGACCTATACAATGAGCAGTTCTTC.

This clonotype was counted ten times or more. The CDR3: CSASVPRYYNEQFF. The CDR3, as DNA: TGCAGTGCTAGCGTCCCACGGTATTACAATGAGCAGTTCTTC. The rearrangement joins TRBV20-1 to TRBJ2-1; D not certain. The CDR3 extends over 14 amino acids. Trimming removed 3 bases from V and 4 bases from J, with 13 bases in between. CDR1 is DFQATT and CDR2 is SNEGSKA in the germline V gene (reference sequence).

The V gene is TRBV7-8, the J gene TRBJ1-1, with a tentative D call TRBD1 (6 bases). CDR3 length: 18 amino acids. CDR1 and CDR2 (germline): SGHVS, FQNEAQ. V lost 5 bases to trimming and J lost 3 bases, with 25 bases between them. For the CDR3, the DNA is TGTGCCAGCAGCCAGGCCCTAAACCAATACAGGGCGGACACTGAAGCTTTCTTT. This encodes CASSQALNQYRADTEAFF.

This clonotype was picked up a small number of times. The rearrangement links TRBV5-4 to TRBJ2-3; 10 bases match TRBD2. Trimming removed 2 bases from V and 4 bases from J; junction bases left unmatched: 4. The CDR3 is made up of 15 amino acids. Germline assignment: CDR1 SGHNT and CDR2 YYREEE (reference sequence). CDR3 coding DNA: TGTGCCAGCAGCTTTAGCGGGAGGCTGGCAGATACGCAGTATTTT. Encoded protein: CASSFSGRLADTQYF.

In its sample, this clonotype was seen many times. The chain couples TRBV5-1 to TRBJ2-3, with a tentative D call TRBD2 (6 bases). Germline V gene lookup returns CDR1 SGHRS and CDR2 YFSETQ. The V end was cut by 0 bases, the J end by 2 bases, with 13 bases between. The CDR3 has 16 residues. CDR3 coding DNA: TGCGCCAGCAGCTTGGGGACTATCCGATCCACAGATACGCAGTATTTT. It specifies CASSLGTIRSTDTQYF.

At least ten counts were recorded for this clonotype. The chain employs TRBV6-1 and TRBJ2-1; 13 positions agree with TRBD2. Looked up from germline, CDR1 is MNHNS and CDR2 is SASEGT. The CDR3 runs 16 residues. The V gene end was trimmed by 6 bases and the J gene end by 5 bases; junction bases not matched to a gene: 7. CDR3 in amino acids: CASSPGLAGADNEQFF. Written as DNA, the CDR3 is TGTGCCAGCAGCCCCGGACTAGCGGGGGCAGACAATGAGCAGTTCTTC.

The chain links TRBV20-1 to TRBJ1-5, with no clear D. Trimming shortened V by 0 bases and J by 2 bases, and 14 bases separated the two germline ends. The CDR3 has 16 residues. Germline values: CDR1 DFQATT, CDR2 SNEGSKA (reference sequence). CDR3 in DNA: TGCAGTGCTAGAGATCTCGTCAGATCGGGCAATCAGCCCCAGCATTTT. Encoded protein: CSARDLVRSGNQPQHF.

A word on this clonotype: The conserved phenylalanine or tryptophan normally closing the CDR3 is absent here, so this likely arose from a read error. This rearrangement joins TRBV7-3 to TRBJ2-3; 8 nucleotides align to TRBD2. The CDR3 runs to 13 residues. Looked up from germline, CDR1 is SGHTA and CDR2 is FQGTGA. V shed 5 bases, J shed 5 bases, and the junction held 3 bases outside the gene matches. The CDR3 region has the DNA TGTGCCAGCAGCCCCCGGGGGGGAGATACGCAGTATCTT. Translated, it gives CASSPRGGDTQYL.

This clonotype was observed at least ten times. The chain links TRBV5-1 to TRBJ1-1; the D is unclear. The CDR3 contains 14 residues. Trimming removed 0 bases at V and 1 base at J, with 7 bases between. Germline V gives CDR1 SGHRS, CDR2 YFSETQ. CDR3 in amino acids: CASSLAYGNTEAFF. The CDR3 DNA is TGCGCCAGCAGCTTGGCCTACGGGAACACTGAAGCTTTCTTT. The variable domain in full, completed from reference TRBV5-1 and TRBJ1-1, reads KAGVTQTPRYLIKTRGQQVTLSCSPISGHRSVSWYQQTPGQGLQFLFEYFSETQRNKGNFPGRFSGRQFSNSRSEMNVSTLELGDSALYLCASSLAYGNTEAFFGQGTRLTVV.

This clonotype was seen at least ten times. This sequence joins TRBV24-1 and TRBJ2-1; D is ambiguous. The V gene lost 4 bases and the J gene lost 3 bases, with 0 bases spanning the gap. The CDR3 length is 11 residues. The germline V gene encodes CDR1 KGHDR and CDR2 SFDVKD. The CDR3 protein is CATSDYNEQFF. DNA of the CDR3: TGTGCCACCAGTGACTACAATGAGCAGTTCTTC.

The V call is TRBV4-2, the J call TRBJ1-1; 8 bases align to TRBD1. Trimming removed 3 bases from V and 0 bases from J; junction bases left unmatched: 6. CDR3 size: 16 residues. Germline lookup yields CDR1 LGHNA and CDR2 YNFKEQ. CDR3 sequence (DNA): TGTGCCAGCAGCCAGGGGTTGGGACAGGTGAACACTGAAGCTTTCTTT. Amino acid sequence: CASSQGLGQVNTEAFF.

This chain joins TRBV18 and TRBJ2-1; 11 nucleotides line up with TRBD1. The CDR3 length is 16 residues. Losses at the gene ends were 6 bases for V and 7 bases for J; bases not matched to a gene: 11. Per germline, CDR1 KGHSH and CDR2 LQKENI. Here the CDR3 reads CASSTLGTGGNNEQFF. The DNA of the CDR3 is TGTGCCAGCTCGACCTTAGGGACAGGGGGTAATAATGAGCAGTTCTTC.

The chain links TRBV6-6 to TRBJ2-2, with D perhaps matching TRBD1 (6 bases). This CDR3 comprises 17 residues. Germline V gene lookup returns CDR1 MNHNY and CDR2 SVGAGI (reference sequence). Trimming shortened V by 2 bases and J by 6 bases, and 19 bases separated the two germline ends. The CDR3 region has the DNA TGTGCCAGCAGTTACCCTGAGTCACAGGGTCCTCCCGGGGAGCTGTTTTTT. It specifies CASSYPESQGPPGELFF.

This chain joins TRBV28 and TRBJ2-7, with no clear D. The germline V and J ends were trimmed by 4 bases and 6 bases, with 7 bases remaining between them. Germline V gene data show CDR1 as MDHEN and CDR2 as SYDVKM. This CDR3 is built from 11 residues. CDR3 protein: CASSWAREQYF. The CDR3 DNA reads TGTGCCAGCAGTTGGGCGCGCGAGCAGTACTTC.

This clonotype was seen ten or more times. The rearrangement joins TRBV12-3 or TRBV12-4 to TRBJ1-2, with D possibly TRBD1 on 6 matching bases. The CDR3 covers 13 residues. V lost 5 bases and J 6 bases, leaving 13 bases between the germline ends. The CDR3 coding sequence is TGTGCCAGCAGTCCCACAGGGTTGAATGGCTACACCTTC. It translates to CASSPTGLNGYTF.

CDR3 residues: CASSKRLDSYGYTF. In DNA form, the CDR3 reads TGTGCCAGCAGTAAAAGACTGGATTCCTATGGCTACACCTTC. This chain uses TRBV2 with TRBJ1-2; no clear D gene. Germline V gene data show CDR1 as SNHLY and CDR2 as FYNNEI. This CDR3 has 14 residues. The V gene lost 5 bases and the J gene lost 4 bases, with 14 bases spanning the gap.

The rearrangement joins TRBV18 to TRBJ2-7, with 7 positions matching TRBD1. This CDR3 has 14 amino acids. The trim removed 3 bases at V and 0 bases at J, leaving 2 bases unmatched. Per the germline V gene, CDR1 is KGHSH and CDR2 is LQKENI. This chain's CDR3 is CASSPGQVSYEQYF. Here the CDR3 DNA reads TGTGCCAGCTCACCCGGACAGGTCTCCTACGAGCAGTACTTC.